The text below deals with one TCR beta chain. Its antigen remains unknown. This sample was taken from a study of cytomegalovirus exposure and HLA in healthy donors. V lost 2 bases and J 0 bases, leaving 12 bases between the germline ends. There are 15 residues in the CDR3. Per germline, CDR1 SGHDT and CDR2 YYEEEE. Study findings and constraints: CMV serostatus alone was available as immune exposure information. As a later analysis revealed, most CMV-associated TCR beta chains appeared HLA-restricted. Relative to the approximately 700-donor mean, N-insertions were reportedly fewer in an Asian-associated ancestry cluster in a later analysis.

These donors counted as nominally healthy when sampled, but unrecorded immune exposures were likely. A multiplex PCR was run with 60 Vbeta primers and 13 Jbeta primers. Generated by immunoSEQ multiplex PCR, the TCRdb table keeps only in-frame clones and is missing some. The sample shows about 160,000 clones, about 80% of them seen only once. The sequence came from a man younger than 45 in good health and CMV-seronegative. Sequenced input: PBMCs. The chain employs TRBV5-6 and TRBJ2-7, with D unresolved. CDR3: CASSFRATGSYEQYF. The CDR3 DNA reads as TGTGCCAGCAGCTTTAGAGCCACCGGCTCCTACGAGCAGTACTTC.